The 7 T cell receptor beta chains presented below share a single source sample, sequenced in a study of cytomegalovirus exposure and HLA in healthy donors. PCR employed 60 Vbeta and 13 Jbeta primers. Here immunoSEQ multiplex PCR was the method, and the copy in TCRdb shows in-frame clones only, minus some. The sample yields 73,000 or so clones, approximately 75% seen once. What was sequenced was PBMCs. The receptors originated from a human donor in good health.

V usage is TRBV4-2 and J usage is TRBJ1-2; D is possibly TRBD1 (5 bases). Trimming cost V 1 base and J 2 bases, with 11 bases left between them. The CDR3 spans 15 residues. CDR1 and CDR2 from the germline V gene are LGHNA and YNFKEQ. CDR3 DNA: TGTGCCAGCAGCCAAGCGGGGGTCCCGAACTATGGCTACACCTTC. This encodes CASSQAGVPNYGYTF.

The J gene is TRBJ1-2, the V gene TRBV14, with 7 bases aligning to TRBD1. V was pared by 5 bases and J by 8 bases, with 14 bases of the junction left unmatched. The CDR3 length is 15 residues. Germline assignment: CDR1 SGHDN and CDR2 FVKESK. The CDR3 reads CASSSWTGSIFGYTF. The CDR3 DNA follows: TGTGCCAGCAGCTCCTGGACAGGTTCCATATTCGGCTACACCTTC.

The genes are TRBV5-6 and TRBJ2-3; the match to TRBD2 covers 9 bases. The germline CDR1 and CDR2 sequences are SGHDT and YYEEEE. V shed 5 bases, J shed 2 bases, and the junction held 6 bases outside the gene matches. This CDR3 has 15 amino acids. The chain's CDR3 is CASSLRLADTDTQYF. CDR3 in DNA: TGTGCCAGCAGTCTCCGACTAGCGGACACAGATACGCAGTATTTT.

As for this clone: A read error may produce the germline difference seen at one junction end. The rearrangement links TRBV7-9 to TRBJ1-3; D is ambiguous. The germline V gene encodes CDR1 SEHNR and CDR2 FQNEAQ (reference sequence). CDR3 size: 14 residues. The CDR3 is CSSSFGDAGNTIYF. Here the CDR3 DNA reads TGTTCCAGCAGCTTTGGAGACGCTGGAAACACCATATATTTT.

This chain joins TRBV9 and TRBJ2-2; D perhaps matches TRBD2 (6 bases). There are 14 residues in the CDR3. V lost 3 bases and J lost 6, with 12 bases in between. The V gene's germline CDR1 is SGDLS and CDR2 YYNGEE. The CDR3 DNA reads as TGTGCCAGCAGCGGTAGACTAGTCCCCGGGGAGCTGTTTTTT. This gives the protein CASSGRLVPGELFF.

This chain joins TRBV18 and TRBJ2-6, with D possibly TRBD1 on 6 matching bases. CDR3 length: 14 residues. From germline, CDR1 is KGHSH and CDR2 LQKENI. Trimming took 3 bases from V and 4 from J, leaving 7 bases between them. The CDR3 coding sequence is TGTGCCAGCTCACCGGACAGAGGGGCCAACGTCCTGACTTTC. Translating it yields CASSPDRGANVLTF.

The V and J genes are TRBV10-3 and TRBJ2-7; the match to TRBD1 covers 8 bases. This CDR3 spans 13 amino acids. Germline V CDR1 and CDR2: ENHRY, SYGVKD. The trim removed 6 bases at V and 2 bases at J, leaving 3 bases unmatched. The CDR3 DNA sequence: TGTGCCATCAGGGCGGACAGGGCCTACGAGCAGTACTTC. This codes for CAIRADRAYEQYF.